Below, 22 T cell receptor beta chains from the same sample are listed, as sequenced in a study of CD8 T cells in Susac syndrome. The RNA, roughly 0.45 to 1 ug, was put through reverse transcription using random hexamers. TCRdb re-derived calls from the immunoSEQ multiplex PCR reads in MiXCR, one entry per CDR3 protein. The profile shows 150,000 or so distinct CDR3 sequences, about 94% of them singletons. Sequencing was performed on CD8+ T cells from PBMCs. Every receptor here comes from a human donor with multiple sclerosis.

This rearrangement joins TRBV29-1 to TRBJ1-2; no definite D call. Per the germline V gene, CDR1 is SQVTM and CDR2 is ANQGSEA. The V end lost 7 bases, the J end lost 0 bases, and 21 bases lay between the germline ends. The CDR3 totals 16 residues. This CDR3 reads CSAGSRRDISNYGYTF. CDR3 coding DNA: TGCAGCGCCGGTTCTAGAAGGGATATCTCTAACTATGGCTACACCTTC.

The rearrangement joins TRBV3-1 to TRBJ2-7, with 8 bases identical to TRBD2. Unmatched junction bases numbered 14, after V lost 4 bases and J lost 6 bases. Germline V gene data show CDR1 as LGHDT and CDR2 as YNNKEL (reference sequence). CDR3 size: 16 residues. The CDR3 DNA is TGTGCCAGCAGCCCCCGAACGGGGATAGCGGGGTTCGAGCAGTACTTC. This translates into CASSPRTGIAGFEQYF.

This chain links TRBV28 with TRBJ2-1; D gene unclear. Trimming shortened V by 6 bases and J by 3 bases, and 15 bases separated the two germline ends. Germline assignment: CDR1 MDHEN and CDR2 SYDVKM. CDR3 length: 15 amino acids. CDR3 DNA sequence: TGTGCCAGCAGAGCCCGCGTGGCGGTCTACAATGAGCAGTTCTTC. Its translation is CASRARVAVYNEQFF.

The chain carries TRBV7-9 and TRBJ2-1, with D possibly being TRBD2 (6 bases). Trimming pared 2 bases from V and 9 bases from J, leaving 11 bases between. The V gene's germline CDR1 is SEHNR and CDR2 FQNEAQ (reference sequence). The CDR3 is made up of 13 amino acids. The chain's CDR3 is CASSLIVSGEQFF. The CDR3 DNA is TGTGCCAGCAGCTTAATAGTTAGCGGTGAGCAGTTCTTC.

The rearrangement joins TRBV7-9 to TRBJ2-1; perhaps D is TRBD1 or TRBD2 (5 bases each). Looked up from germline, CDR1 is SEHNR and CDR2 is FQNEAQ (reference sequence). The CDR3 sequence is 12 residues long. The V end was cut by 8 bases, the J end by 3 bases, with 8 bases between. The CDR3 nucleotides are TGTGCCAGCGGGACGGGCTACAATGAGCAGTTCTTC. It specifies CASGTGYNEQFF.

The chain combines TRBV3-1 with TRBJ2-1; D unresolved. This CDR3 region has 15 residues. Germline V lookup: CDR1 LGHDT, CDR2 YNNKEL (reference sequence). With 1 base removed from V and 0 bases from J, the gap between germline ends came to 7 bases. The CDR3 spells CASSQAGSSYNEQFF. DNA of the CDR3: TGTGCCAGCAGCCAAGCCGGTTCCTCCTACAATGAGCAGTTCTTC.

The chain combines TRBV20-1 with TRBJ2-2; D ambiguous. The CDR3 spans 11 residues. Germline CDR1 and CDR2: DFQATT and SNEGSKA (reference sequence). V lost 5 bases and J lost 4, with 5 bases in between. The CDR3 DNA is TGCAGTGCTCCTTTCACCGGGGAGCTGTTTTTT. This encodes CSAPFTGELFF.

J is TRBJ1-2 and V is TRBV29-1; 7 bases are shared with TRBD1. Unmatched junction bases numbered 8, after V lost 6 bases and J lost 7 bases. Germline CDR1 and CDR2: SQVTM and ANQGSEA. The length of the CDR3 is 12 residues. CDR3 region: CSVLRQGGGYTF. The CDR3 DNA is TGCAGCGTGCTCCGACAGGGTGGTGGCTACACCTTC.

This clonotype was seen only once. The J gene is TRBJ2-7, the V gene TRBV27; D call uncertain. The length of the CDR3 is 13 residues. V was pared by 2 bases and J by 7 bases, with 12 bases between. From germline, CDR1 is MNHEY and CDR2 SMNVEV (reference sequence). The CDR3 nucleotides are TGTGCCAGCAGTTTAGGCCACCGGGTGGAGCAGTACTTC. Translating gives CASSLGHRVEQYF.

The chain couples TRBV3-1 to TRBJ1-2; tentative D call: TRBD1 (6 bases). The CDR3 is 15 amino acids. Trimming left V 2 bases short and J 4 bases short, with 14 bases between. Germline V gene data show CDR1 as LGHDT and CDR2 as YNNKEL (reference sequence). The CDR3: CASSQWTESVYGYTF. CDR3 in DNA: TGTGCCAGCAGCCAATGGACAGAATCCGTCTATGGCTACACCTTC.

The chain employs TRBV28 and TRBJ2-5; TRBD1 aligns across 10 bases. V dropped 6 bases and J dropped 10; count of bases not matched to a gene: 11. This CDR3 is 14 amino acids long. The germline V gene has CDR1 MDHEN and CDR2 SYDVKM. CDR3 sequence reads: CASSLPGTGDDQYF. The CDR3 bases are TGTGCCAGCAGCCTCCCCGGGACAGGGGACGACCAGTACTTC.

The V gene is TRBV6-2 or TRBV6-3, the J gene TRBJ1-1; D possibly corresponds to TRBD1 (6 bases). This CDR3 region has 15 residues. In germline, CDR1 is MNHEY, CDR2 SVGEGT. Trimming left V 0 bases short and J 3 bases short, with 11 bases between. For the CDR3, the DNA is TGTGCCAGCAGTTACTCGAGAGGGGGTTACACTGAAGCTTTCTTT. It is translated as CASSYSRGGYTEAFF.

V and J are TRBV9 and TRBJ2-3; TRBD1 aligns across 9 bases. Germline CDR1 SGDLS, CDR2 YYNGEE. This CDR3 is built from 16 residues. The J segment lost 3 bases and the V segment lost 2 bases, leaving 7 bases of the junction unmatched. This CDR3 reads CASSVPAGTGTDTQYF. The CDR3 nucleotides read TGTGCCAGCAGCGTGCCAGCGGGGACAGGGACAGATACGCAGTATTTT. Full variable domain (missing parts from reference TRBV9 and TRBJ2-3): DSGVTQTPKHLITATGQRVTLRCSPRSGDLSVYWYQQSLDQGLQFLIQYYNGEERAKGNILERFSAQQFPDLHSELNLSSLELGDSALYFCASSVPAGTGTDTQYFGPGTRLTVL.

The CDR3 DNA is TGTGCCAGCAGCCAGACAGCGGCGATTTACAATGAGCAGTTCTTC. Translating gives CASSQTAAIYNEQFF. The chain uses TRBV3-1 and TRBJ2-1; perhaps D is TRBD1 or TRBD2 (5 bases each). V dropped 3 bases and J dropped 4 bases, with 13 bases sitting between them. Looked up from germline, CDR1 is LGHDT and CDR2 is YNNKEL (reference sequence). The CDR3 spans 15 residues.

The chain has TRBV2 and TRBJ2-3; possibly TRBD1 for D (6 bases). There are 16 residues in the CDR3. CDR1 is SNHLY, CDR2 FYNNEI, per germline. With 8 bases removed from V and 2 bases from J, the gap between germline ends came to 20 bases. The CDR3 loop reads CASGAWGRGTTDTQYF. CDR3 sequence (DNA): TGTGCCAGCGGAGCCTGGGGGCGCGGAACCACAGATACGCAGTATTTT. Variable domain in full (rest from reference TRBV2 and TRBJ2-3): EPEVTQTPSHQVTQMGQEVILRCVPISNHLYFYWYRQILGQKVEFLVSFYNNEISEKSEIFDDQFSVERPDGSNFTLKIRSTKLEDSAMYFCASGAWGRGTTDTQYFGPGTRLTVL.

This chain uses TRBV9 with TRBJ1-5, with D uncertain. The CDR3 consists of 15 residues. V was clipped by 0 bases and J by 1 base, with 8 bases between them. The V gene's germline CDR1 is SGDLS and CDR2 YYNGEE. This CDR3 reads CASSVDGSSNQPQHF. CDR3 nucleotides: TGTGCCAGCAGCGTAGATGGTAGCAGCAATCAGCCCCAGCATTTT. Variable domain in full (rest from reference TRBV9 and TRBJ1-5): DSGVTQTPKHLITATGQRVTLRCSPRSGDLSVYWYQQSLDQGLQFLIQYYNGEERAKGNILERFSAQQFPDLHSELNLSSLELGDSALYFCASSVDGSSNQPQHFGDGTRLSIL.

This chain uses TRBV29-1 with TRBJ2-4; 13 bases match TRBD2. The ends lost 8 bases at V and 7 bases at J; junction bases unmatched: 8. Germline lookup yields CDR1 SQVTM and CDR2 ANQGSEA. This CDR3 is built from 14 residues. CDR3 amino acids: CSTTSGGARNIQYF. The CDR3 DNA is TGCAGCACAACTAGCGGGGGGGCCAGGAACATTCAGTACTTC.

The chain combines TRBV7-9 with TRBJ2-1; unclear D gene. The closer fit of TRBJ2-7 to the DNA end suggests the J call may be wrong. This CDR3 region has 12 residues. Germline CDR1 and CDR2: SEHNR and FQNEAQ (reference sequence). The CDR3, as DNA: TGTGCCAGCAGCCCGACCGGACGAGAGCAGTACTTC. Translation gives CASSPTGREQYF.

The chain has TRBV5-1 and TRBJ1-2, with D uncertain. V gave up 1 base and J gave up 5 bases, with 12 bases separating them. The germline gives CDR1 SGHRS, CDR2 YFSETQ. There are 14 residues in the CDR3. The CDR3 protein is CASSLKTKEYGYTF. CDR3 sequence (DNA): TGCGCCAGCAGCTTGAAGACCAAAGAATATGGCTACACCTTC.

The V call is TRBV29-1, the J call TRBJ2-2; 10 bases agree with TRBD2. V lost 6 bases and J lost 7; bases outside the gene matches: 8. The germline gives CDR1 SQVTM, CDR2 ANQGSEA. This CDR3 is 14 amino acids long. This CDR3 is CSVLSGGAGGELFF. For the CDR3, the DNA is TGCAGCGTCCTCAGCGGGGGGGCCGGCGGGGAGCTGTTTTTT.

The chain is built from TRBV20-1 and TRBJ2-7, with D tentatively TRBD2 (5 bases). V lost 3 bases and J lost 2, with 8 bases in between. The CDR3 has 12 amino acids. Per germline, CDR1 DFQATT and CDR2 SNEGSKA (reference sequence). The DNA of the CDR3 is TGCAGTGCTAGGGACGGGACCTACGAGCAGTACTTC. Translating it yields CSARDGTYEQYF.

The chain combines TRBV9 with TRBJ2-1; D remains unclear. This CDR3 has 11 amino acids. The germline V gene encodes CDR1 SGDLS and CDR2 YYNGEE. V was cut by 4 bases and J by 7 bases, with 6 bases left in between. CDR3 bases: TGTGCCAGCAGCTTGATTAATGAGCAGTTCTTC. This gives the protein CASSLINEQFF.